The present entry profiles one T cell receptor (beta chain) with its context. This sample stems from a study of tumor-infiltrating lymphocytes in oesophageal squamous cell carcinoma. The CDR3 is 15 residues long. The germline gives CDR1 MNHNS, CDR2 SASEGT. TCRdb ran MiXCR on the PCR reads and lists one entry per CDR3 protein. The data show approximately 12,000 distinct CDR3 sequences, with around 56% seen just once and roughly 30% held by the top ten. The chain links TRBV6-1 to TRBJ2-1; 8 bases are shared with TRBD2. The J call may be wrong; the DNA end is better matched by TRBJ2-3. What was sequenced was esophageal tumor tissue. The TCR was taken from a male donor with esophageal squamous cell carcinoma. The DNA of the CDR3 is TGTGCCAGCAGTGACGCTAGCGGGAGCACAGATACGCAGTATTTT. Its translation: CASSDASGSTDTQYF.